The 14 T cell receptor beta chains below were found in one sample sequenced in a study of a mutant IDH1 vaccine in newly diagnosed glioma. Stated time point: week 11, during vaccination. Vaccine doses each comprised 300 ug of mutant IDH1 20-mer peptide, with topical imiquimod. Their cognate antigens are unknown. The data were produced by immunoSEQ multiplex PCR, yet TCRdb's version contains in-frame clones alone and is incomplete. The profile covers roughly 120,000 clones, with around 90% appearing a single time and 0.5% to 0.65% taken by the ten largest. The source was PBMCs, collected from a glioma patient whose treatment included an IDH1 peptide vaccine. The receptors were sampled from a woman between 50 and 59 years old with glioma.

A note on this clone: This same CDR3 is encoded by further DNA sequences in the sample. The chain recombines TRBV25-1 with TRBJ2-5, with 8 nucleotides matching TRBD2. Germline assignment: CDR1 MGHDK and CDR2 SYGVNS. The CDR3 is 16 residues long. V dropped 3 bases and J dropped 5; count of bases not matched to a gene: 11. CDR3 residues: CASSEDVAGRVETQYF. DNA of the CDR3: TGTGCCAGCAGTGAGGATGTAGCGGGACGGGTGGAGACCCAGTACTTC.

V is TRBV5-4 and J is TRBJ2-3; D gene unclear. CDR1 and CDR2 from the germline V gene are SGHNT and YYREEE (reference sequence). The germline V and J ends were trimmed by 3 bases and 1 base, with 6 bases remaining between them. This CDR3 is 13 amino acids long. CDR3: CASSSRGTDTQYF. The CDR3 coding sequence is TGTGCCAGCAGCTCAAGAGGCACAGATACGCAGTATTTT.

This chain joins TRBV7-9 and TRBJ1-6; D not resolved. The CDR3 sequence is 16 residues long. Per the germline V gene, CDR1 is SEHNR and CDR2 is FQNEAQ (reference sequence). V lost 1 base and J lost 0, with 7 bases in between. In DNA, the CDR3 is TGTGCCAGCAGCTTAGGACGGGCCTCCTATAATTCACCCCTCCACTTT. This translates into CASSLGRASYNSPLHF.

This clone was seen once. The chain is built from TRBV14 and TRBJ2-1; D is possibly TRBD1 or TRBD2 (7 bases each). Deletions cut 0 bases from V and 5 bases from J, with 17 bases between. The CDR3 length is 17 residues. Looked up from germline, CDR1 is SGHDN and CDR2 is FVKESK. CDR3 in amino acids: CASSQDGWEGTDNEQFF. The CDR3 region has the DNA TGTGCCAGCAGCCAAGACGGTTGGGAGGGGACAGACAATGAGCAGTTCTTC.

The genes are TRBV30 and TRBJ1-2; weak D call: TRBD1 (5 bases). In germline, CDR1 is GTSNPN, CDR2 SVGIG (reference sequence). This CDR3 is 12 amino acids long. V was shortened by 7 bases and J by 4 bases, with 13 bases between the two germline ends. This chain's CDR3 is CAFLQVGYGYTF. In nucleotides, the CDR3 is TGTGCCTTCCTACAGGTGGGCTATGGCTACACCTTC.

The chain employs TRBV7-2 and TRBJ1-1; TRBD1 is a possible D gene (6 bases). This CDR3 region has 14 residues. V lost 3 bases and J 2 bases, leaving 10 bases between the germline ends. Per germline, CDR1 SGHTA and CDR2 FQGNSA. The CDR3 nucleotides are TGTGCCAGCAGCTTGGCAGGGGCCAACACTGAAGCTTTCTTT. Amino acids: CASSLAGANTEAFF.

This CDR3 reads CASTYRFDGYTF. In DNA form, the CDR3 reads TGTGCCAGCACCTACAGGTTCGATGGCTACACCTTC. J is TRBJ1-2 and V is TRBV28, with a tentative D call TRBD1 (5 bases). Looked up from germline, CDR1 is MDHEN and CDR2 is SYDVKM. The CDR3 is made up of 12 amino acids. V was cut by 7 bases and J by 6 bases, with 12 bases left in between.

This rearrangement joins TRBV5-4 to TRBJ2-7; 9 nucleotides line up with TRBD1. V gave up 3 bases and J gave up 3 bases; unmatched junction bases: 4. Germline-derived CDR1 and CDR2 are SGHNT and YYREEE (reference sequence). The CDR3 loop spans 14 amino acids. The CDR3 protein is CASSSGQGLYEQYF. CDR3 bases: TGTGCCAGCAGCTCTGGACAGGGGCTCTACGAGCAGTACTTC.

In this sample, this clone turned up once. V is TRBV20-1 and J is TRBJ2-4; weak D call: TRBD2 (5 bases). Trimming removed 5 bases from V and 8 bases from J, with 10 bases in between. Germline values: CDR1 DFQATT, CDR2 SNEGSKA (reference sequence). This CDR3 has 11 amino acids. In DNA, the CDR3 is TGCAGTGCTCCTCGGGGTGACATTCAGTACTTC. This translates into CSAPRGDIQYF.

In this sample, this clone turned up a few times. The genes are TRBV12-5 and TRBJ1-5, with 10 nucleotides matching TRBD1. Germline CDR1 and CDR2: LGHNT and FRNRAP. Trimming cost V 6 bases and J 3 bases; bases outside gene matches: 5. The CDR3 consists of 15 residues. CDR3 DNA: TGTGCTAGTGGACGGGACAGGGGATCCAATCAGCCCCAGCATTTT. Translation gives CASGRDRGSNQPQHF.

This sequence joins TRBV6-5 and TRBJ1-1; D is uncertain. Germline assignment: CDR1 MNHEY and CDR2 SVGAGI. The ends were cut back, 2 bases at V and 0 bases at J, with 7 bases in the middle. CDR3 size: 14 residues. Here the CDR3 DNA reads TGTGCCAGCAGTTACGCGAGAATGAACACTGAAGCTTTCTTT. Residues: CASSYARMNTEAFF.

The CDR3: CASSLASGPTYEQYF. In nucleotides, the CDR3 is TGCGCCAGCAGCTTGGCTAGCGGGCCTACTTACGAGCAGTACTTC. The V call is TRBV5-1, the J call TRBJ2-7; 8 nucleotides align to TRBD2. The CDR3 has 15 amino acids. Unmatched junction bases numbered 6, after V lost 0 bases and J lost 4 bases. Germline V gene data show CDR1 as SGHRS and CDR2 as YFSETQ.

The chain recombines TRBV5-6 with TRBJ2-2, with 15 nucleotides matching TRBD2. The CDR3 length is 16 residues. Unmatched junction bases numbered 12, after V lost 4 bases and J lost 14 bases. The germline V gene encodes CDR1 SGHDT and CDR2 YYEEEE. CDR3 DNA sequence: TGTGCCAGCAGCCCAAATATCGGGACTAGCGGGAGGTCCCTGTTTTTT. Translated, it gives CASSPNIGTSGRSLFF.

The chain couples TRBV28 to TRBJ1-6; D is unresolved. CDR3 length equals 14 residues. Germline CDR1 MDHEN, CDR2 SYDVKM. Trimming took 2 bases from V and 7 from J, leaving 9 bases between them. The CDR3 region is CASSLLRTNSPLHF. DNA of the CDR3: TGTGCCAGCAGTTTACTCAGGACCAATTCACCCCTCCACTTT.